Listed here are 24 T cell receptor beta chains from one sample, sequenced in a study of cytomegalovirus exposure and HLA in healthy donors. Use of 60 Vbeta and 13 Jbeta primers characterized the PCR. Clones were read by immunoSEQ multiplex PCR, and TCRdb kept only the in-frame ones, dropping some. The sample has about 270,000 clones, under 80% seen once. Specimen: PBMCs. These receptors were collected from a female donor in good health and CMV-seronegative.

The chain employs TRBV11-1 and TRBJ2-1, with TRBD2 matching over 7 bases. The trim removed 1 base at V and 2 bases at J, leaving 8 bases unmatched. There are 17 residues in the CDR3. Germline lookup yields CDR1 SGHAT and CDR2 FQDESV (reference sequence). CDR3: CASSLGARLAAYNEQFF. DNA of the CDR3: TGTGCCAGCAGCTTAGGAGCCCGGCTAGCGGCCTACAATGAGCAGTTCTTC. The variable domain in full, with the rest retrieved from reference TRBV11-1 and TRBJ2-1, is EAEVAQSPRYKITEKSQAVAFWCDPISGHATLYWYRQILGQGPELLVQFQDESVVDDSQLPKDRFSAERLKGVDSTLKIQPAELGDSAMYLCASSLGARLAAYNEQFFGPGTRLTVL.

The chain joins TRBV7-6 to TRBJ1-2, with D possibly being TRBD1 (6 bases). V lost 7 bases and J 7 bases, leaving 19 bases between the germline ends. The CDR3 is made up of 14 amino acids. Germline V gives CDR1 SGHVS, CDR2 FNYEAQ. The CDR3 coding sequence is TGTGCCAGCAAAATGGGGGCAGGGGACCGTGGCTACACCTTC. Translated, it gives CASKMGAGDRGYTF.

As concerns this clone: Other DNA sequences in the sample encode the same CDR3. This chain connects TRBV11-3 to TRBJ2-3, with TRBD2 identical over 7 bases. V lost 3 bases, J lost 0 bases, and 3 bases stayed unmatched. Looked up from germline, CDR1 is SGHNT and CDR2 is YENEEA. This CDR3 has 15 amino acids. CDR3 region: CASSLGGTSTDTQYF. DNA of the CDR3: TGTGCCAGCAGCTTGGGAGGGACTAGCACAGATACGCAGTATTTT.

This sequence joins TRBV5-1 and TRBJ2-5; 11 nucleotides line up with TRBD2. Losses at the gene ends were 2 bases for V and 5 bases for J; bases not matched to a gene: 2. Germline V gives CDR1 SGHRS, CDR2 YFSETQ. This CDR3 region has 14 residues. Written as DNA, the CDR3 is TGCGCCAGCAGCTTAATAGCGGGAGGGGAGACCCAGTACTTC. Protein sequence: CASSLIAGGETQYF.

This chain uses TRBV28 with TRBJ2-1; D possibly corresponds to TRBD2 (7 bases). The germline gives CDR1 MDHEN, CDR2 SYDVKM. V was pared by 3 bases and J by 6 bases, with 15 bases between. This CDR3 has 15 amino acids. In DNA, the CDR3 is TGTGCCAGCAGTTTCGGGGGGCGCGGGACCAATGAGCAGTTCTTC. Translating gives CASSFGGRGTNEQFF.

The chain uses TRBV6-1 and TRBJ2-7, with 10 nucleotides matching TRBD1. Germline trimming cut 7 bases from V and 3 bases from J; bases unmatched to any gene: 9. This CDR3 region has 15 residues. The germline CDR1 and CDR2 sequences are MNHNS and SASEGT. In DNA form, the CDR3 reads TGTGCCAGCACCAAGGGGGACAGGGGTGGCTACGAGCAGTACTTC. This encodes CASTKGDRGGYEQYF.

This clone has only a few counts. V usage is TRBV7-9 and J usage is TRBJ1-4, with D tentatively TRBD1 (6 bases). The CDR3 has 15 residues. Germline loops: CDR1 SEHNR, CDR2 FQNEAQ (reference sequence). V shed 5 bases and J shed 4 bases, with 14 bases lying between them. In nucleotides, the CDR3 is TGTGCCAGCAGCCGTATAAGGGGGGGTAATGAAAAACTGTTTTTT. Translating gives CASSRIRGGNEKLFF.

The J gene is TRBJ2-7, the V gene TRBV5-7; maybe TRBD1 (6 bases). TRBV5-7 has ORF status, its function being uncertain. V was pared by 0 bases and J by 3 bases, with 16 bases between. CDR3 size: 16 residues. CDR3 sequence (DNA): TGTGCCAGCAGCTTGGACTCTCCAGGGGTGGTCTACGAGCAGTACTTC. This codes for CASSLDSPGVVYEQYF.

This clone was seen just once. This rearrangement joins TRBV7-9 to TRBJ2-5; 9 bases fit TRBD1. The CDR3 runs 17 residues. The germline V gene has CDR1 SEHNR and CDR2 FQNEAQ (reference sequence). V trimming: 1 base; J trimming: 3 bases; junction bases outside the gene matches: 9. DNA of the CDR3: TGTGCCAGCAGCTTAGTGTATACCGGGACAGGGAAAGAGACCCAGTACTTC. Residues: CASSLVYTGTGKETQYF.

The chain carries TRBV5-6 and TRBJ1-1; D gene unclear. Between the trimmed V and J ends, which lost 0 bases and 0 bases, there was a span of 18 bases. The CDR3 sequence is 18 residues long. Germline assignment: CDR1 SGHDT and CDR2 YYEEEE. The DNA for the CDR3 is TGTGCCAGCAGCTTGGGGCCGGGTGGGGTGAGGGTGAACACTGAAGCTTTCTTT. Its translation: CASSLGPGGVRVNTEAFF.

In its sample, this clone was seen a few times. V is TRBV11-2 and J is TRBJ1-1; tentative D call: TRBD1 (5 bases). V shed 3 bases and J shed 0 bases, with 14 bases lying between them. The CDR3 extends over 16 amino acids. Germline CDR1 SGHAT, CDR2 FQNNGV. The CDR3 loop is CASSFHPTEMNTEAFF. The CDR3 bases are TGTGCCAGCAGCTTCCATCCGACAGAAATGAACACTGAAGCTTTCTTT. Variable domain in full (rest from reference TRBV11-2 and TRBJ1-1): EAGVAQSPRYKIIEKRQSVAFWCNPISGHATLYWYQQILGQGPKLLIQFQNNGVVDDSQLPKDRFSAERLKGVDSTLKIQPAKLEDSAVYLCASSFHPTEMNTEAFFGQGTRLTVV.

The chain recombines TRBV7-9 with TRBJ1-4; possibly TRBD1 for D (6 bases). Trimming pared 4 bases from V and 2 bases from J, leaving 11 bases between. The CDR3 runs to 15 residues. The germline gives CDR1 SEHNR, CDR2 FQNEAQ (reference sequence). The chain's CDR3 is CASSSIQGTNEKLFF. In DNA form, the CDR3 reads TGTGCCAGCAGCTCGATACAGGGTACTAATGAAAAACTGTTTTTT.

V and J are TRBV19 and TRBJ1-5; D is possibly TRBD1 (5 bases). The CDR3 consists of 17 residues. Germline V gives CDR1 LNHDA, CDR2 SQIVND (reference sequence). Trimming took 6 bases from V and 5 from J, leaving 23 bases between them. This CDR3 is CASRNPLQGSVDQPQHF. The CDR3 DNA reads as TGTGCCAGTAGAAACCCCCTTCAGGGCTCGGTAGATCAGCCCCAGCATTTT.

This rearrangement joins TRBV4-2 to TRBJ2-1, with TRBD2 identical over 8 bases. Germline CDR1 and CDR2: LGHNA and YNFKEQ. Unmatched junction bases numbered 17, after V lost 1 base and J lost 6 bases. CDR3 size: 19 residues. The CDR3 DNA is TGTGCCAGCAGCCAAGCAAAGGCTAGCGGGTCCGGTCGCGGCAATGAGCAGTTCTTC. This sequence encodes CASSQAKASGSGRGNEQFF.

Here the CDR3 reads CACSGRPPLETQYF. CDR3 coding DNA: TGTGCCTGTAGCGGGAGGCCTCCACTGGAGACCCAGTACTTC. This chain connects TRBV30 to TRBJ2-5; 10 nucleotides agree with TRBD2. Germline CDR1 GTSNPN, CDR2 SVGIG (reference sequence). Trimming at V came to 6 bases and at J to 5 bases, leaving 9 bases not matched to a gene. CDR3 length: 14 amino acids.

The chain has TRBV15 and TRBJ2-1; TRBD1 matches 9 bases. The CDR3 is 15 amino acids. Germline V gives CDR1 LNHNV, CDR2 YYDKDF (reference sequence). With 3 bases clipped from V and 4 bases from J, the junction kept 4 bases outside the gene matches. The CDR3 region has the DNA TGTGCCACCAGCAGGGCCGGGACAGGGTACAATGAGCAGTTCTTC. It specifies CATSRAGTGYNEQFF.

This chain uses TRBV7-9 with TRBJ2-4; possibly TRBD1 for D (6 bases). From germline, CDR1 is SEHNR and CDR2 FQNEAQ (reference sequence). The CDR3 is 15 residues long. V was trimmed by 8 bases and J by 2 bases, leaving 16 bases between them. This CDR3 is CASGKTQGTKNIQYF. The CDR3 DNA reads TGTGCCAGCGGAAAGACCCAGGGGACCAAAAACATTCAGTACTTC.

The rearrangement uses TRBV4-2 and TRBJ2-1, with TRBD2 identical over 7 bases. The CDR3 covers 14 residues. CDR1 and CDR2 (germline): LGHNA, YNFKEQ. V trimming: 1 base; J trimming: 5 bases; junction bases outside the gene matches: 2. CDR3 sequence reads: CASSQGGGDNEQFF. In DNA form, the CDR3 reads TGTGCCAGCAGCCAAGGGGGAGGGGACAATGAGCAGTTCTTC.

This clone was counted a few times. V gene TRBV9 combines with J gene TRBJ2-5, with TRBD1 matching over 7 bases. The CDR3 is 14 amino acids. J lost 1 base, V lost 4 bases, and 4 bases had no gene match. CDR1 and CDR2 (germline): SGDLS, YYNGEE. The CDR3 bases are TGTGCCAGCAGCACGGGACAGCCCCAAGAGACCCAGTACTTC. Translating gives CASSTGQPQETQYF.

The chain is built from TRBV30 and TRBJ2-1, with 7 bases matching TRBD1. This CDR3 is 14 amino acids long. CDR1 GTSNPN and CDR2 SVGIG come from the germline V gene (reference sequence). V trimming: 8 bases; J trimming: 5 bases; junction bases outside the gene matches: 12. CDR3 sequence (DNA): TGTGCCAGAAAACCCGGGACAGAGAACAATGAGCAGTTCTTC. It yields the protein CARKPGTENNEQFF.

This rearrangement joins TRBV5-4 to TRBJ1-2; TRBD1 agrees at 7 bases. The CDR3 is 14 amino acids. The germline V gene encodes CDR1 SGHNT and CDR2 YYREEE (reference sequence). The ends lost 2 bases at V and 2 bases at J; junction bases unmatched: 3. CDR3: CASSFPGQNYGYTF. As DNA, the CDR3 is TGTGCCAGCAGCTTCCCGGGACAGAACTATGGCTACACCTTC.

The chain has TRBV9 and TRBJ2-2; TRBD2 is a possible D gene (5 bases). The CDR3 covers 15 residues. V was cut by 2 bases and J by 0 bases, with 8 bases left in between. Germline V gene sequence: CDR1 SGDLS, CDR2 YYNGEE. The CDR3 nucleotides read TGTGCCAGCAGCGTTTGGACTGCGAACACCGGGGAGCTGTTTTTT. Translation: CASSVWTANTGELFF.

This clone has only one observation. The rearrangement links TRBV4-1 to TRBJ2-5, with 8 bases aligning to TRBD1. Matching the DNA end better, TRBJ2-7 makes the J call doubtful. CDR3 length: 18 residues. Looked up from germline, CDR1 is MGHRA and CDR2 is YSYEKL. This CDR3 reads CASSQVGEGDRSSYEQYF. CDR3 coding DNA: TGCGCCAGCAGCCAAGTCGGTGAGGGGGACAGGAGCTCCTACGAGCAGTACTTC.

The rearrangement uses TRBV21-1 and TRBJ2-7; TRBD2 was called by the table and not checked on the DNA. TRBV21-1 is labeled a pseudogene. CDR3 length: 16 amino acids. In nucleotides, the CDR3 is TGTGCCAGCAGCAAATCTAGCGGGAGGGCCGTAAACGAGCAGTACTTC. It specifies CASSKSSGRAVNEQYF.